Listed below are T cell receptor beta chains from one sample, sequenced in a study of blood T cell repertoires in COVID-19. Here immunoSEQ multiplex PCR was the method, and the copy in TCRdb shows in-frame clones only, minus some. Here the sample spans approximately 100,000 clones, around 87% being singletons. Sequenced: peripheral blood. The receptors shown here come from a man over 45 with acute or convalescent COVID-19. Each CDR3 is given with its conserved first and last residue. The order of the fields is CDR3 length, J gene, D gene, clone size, V gene, CDR3 protein, CDR3 DNA. D genes are given only for firm matches. Clone size is given for some rows only: seen once, a few or many times, or a class if the clone is expanded.

>12|TRBJ2-7|NA|once|TRBV5-4
CASSLVQGEQYF
TGTGCCAGCAGCTTGGTGCAGGGCGAGCAGTACTTC
>10|TRBJ2-5|NA|NA|TRBV20-1
CSASKETQYF
TGCAGTGCTAGCAAAGAGACCCAGTACTTC
>15|TRBJ2-2|NA|few|TRBV18
CASSPQGQNTGELFF
TGTGCCAGCTCACCCCAGGGACAAAACACCGGGGAGCTGTTTTTT
>13|TRBJ2-1|TRBD2|once|TRBV3-1/TRBV3-2
CASGWAGGVEEFF
TGTGCCAGCGGATGGGCGGGAGGAGTGGAGGAGTTCTTC
>19|TRBJ2-2|TRBD1|once|TRBV5-3
CARVPPGQGKRDNTGELFF
TGTGCCAGAGTTCCTCCGGGACAGGGAAAGCGGGACAACACCGGGGAGCTGTTTTTT
>14|TRBJ1-6|NA|NA|TRBV6-1
CASSEARSNSPLHF
TGTGCCAGCAGTGAAGCTCGCAGTAATTCACCCCTCCACTTT
>15|TRBJ1-1|NA|NA|TRBV28
CASSPRWARNTEAFF
TGTGCCAGCAGTCCACGCTGGGCGAGGAACACTGAAGCTTTCTTT
>14|TRBJ1-5|TRBD1|NA|TRBV2
CASSMDRVNQPQHF
TGTGCCAGCAGCATGGACAGGGTCAATCAGCCCCAGCATTTT
>15|TRBJ2-1|TRBD2|once|TRBV10-3
CAISESPSGSNEQFF
TGTGCCATCAGTGAGTCGCCTAGCGGGAGTAATGAGCAGTTCTTC
>19|TRBJ2-3|TRBD2|NA|TRBV13
CARKVSSGSGIGGTDTQYF
TGTGCCAGGAAAGTTTCTAGCGGGAGTGGGATAGGGGGCACAGATACGCAGTATTTT
>16|TRBJ2-2|NA|NA|TRBV5-1
CASSLEVRTNTGELFF
TGCGCCAGCAGCTTGGAGGTCAGGACAAACACCGGGGAGCTGTTTTTT
>14|TRBJ1-2|TRBD1|NA|TRBV4-1
CASSQEGQFHGYTF
TGCGCCAGCAGCCAAGAGGGACAGTTTCATGGCTACACCTTC
>19|TRBJ1-5|NA|NA|TRBV28
CASTPSGLKKVNSNQPQHF
TGTGCCAGCACCCCAAGCGGCCTAAAAAAGGTTAATAGCAATCAGCCCCAGCATTTT
>14|TRBJ2-7|TRBD1|NA|TRBV20-1
CSASSSTGGQEQYF
TGCAGTGCCAGTTCCTCGACAGGGGGTCAGGAGCAGTACTTC
>14|TRBJ1-1|NA|NA|TRBV5-1
CASSLDRLNTEAFF
TGCGCCAGCAGCTTGGACAGGTTGAACACTGAAGCTTTCTTT
>14|TRBJ2-1|NA|NA|TRBV28
CASSGSGVYNEQFF
TGTGCCAGCAGCGGCTCGGGGGTTTACAATGAGCAGTTCTTC
>16|TRBJ1-3|TRBD1|NA|TRBV3-1/TRBV3-2
CASSQGGRGPGNTIYF
TGTGCCAGCAGCCAAGGGGGCAGGGGGCCCGGAAACACCATATATTTT
>14|TRBJ2-7|NA|NA|TRBV7-9
CASSSILSAYEQYF
TGTGCCAGCAGCTCTATTTTATCCGCCTACGAGCAGTACTTC
>12|TRBJ2-2|TRBD1|NA|TRBV11-2
CASRTGTGELFF
TGTGCCAGCAGGACAGGGACCGGGGAGCTGTTTTTT
>13|TRBJ2-7|NA|few|TRBV7-9
CASSYRVDNEQYF
TGTGCCAGCAGCTACAGGGTCGATAACGAGCAGTACTTC
>14|TRBJ1-1|NA|few|TRBV18
CASSPLRGNTEAFF
TGTGCCAGCTCACCGTTAAGGGGAAACACTGAAGCTTTCTTT
>14|TRBJ1-2|NA|NA|TRBV10-3
CAISEEGGNYGYTF
TGTGCCATCAGTGAGGAGGGGGGGAACTATGGCTACACCTTC
>14|TRBJ2-2|NA|NA|TRBV19
CASSSRLNTGELFF
TGTGCCAGTAGTAGCAGGCTAAACACCGGGGAGCTGTTTTTT
>14|TRBJ2-2|TRBD2|NA|TRBV4-1
CASRHQRETGELFF
TGCGCCAGCAGACACCAGCGGGAGACCGGGGAGCTGTTTTTT
>15|TRBJ1-5|TRBD1|NA|TRBV2
CASRPTGFGNQPQHF
TGTGCCAGCAGACCGACAGGGTTTGGCAATCAGCCCCAGCATTTT
>17|TRBJ2-6|TRBD1|NA|TRBV28
CASSPQTGSGGANVLTF
TGTGCCAGCAGTCCACAGACAGGGAGTGGTGGGGCCAACGTCCTGACTTTC
>12|TRBJ1-1|NA|few|TRBV5-4
CASSLLGREAFF
TGTGCCAGCAGCTTGTTGGGCAGGGAAGCTTTCTTT
>13|TRBJ2-3|NA|NA|TRBV7-9
CASSPTREDTQYF
TGTGCCAGCAGCCCAACCCGGGAAGATACGCAGTATTTT
>14|TRBJ2-2|NA|NA|TRBV6-5
CASSYSSNTGELFF
TGTGCCAGCAGTTACTCCAGTAACACCGGGGAGCTGTTTTTT
>14|TRBJ1-5|TRBD1|NA|TRBV6-5
CASITGGGSQPQHF
TGTGCCAGCATTACAGGGGGCGGGAGTCAGCCCCAGCATTTT
>14|TRBJ2-3|TRBD1|NA|TRBV5-1
CASSFSTGSDTQYF
TGCGCCAGCAGCTTCTCGACAGGGTCAGATACGCAGTATTTT
>16|TRBJ2-1|TRBD1|NA|TRBV19
CASSETGQGVNNEQFF
TGTGCCAGTAGTGAAACCGGACAGGGGGTGAACAATGAGCAGTTCTTC
>16|TRBJ1-4|TRBD1|NA|TRBV6-1
CASSAKAAGQGFLLFF
TGTGCCAGCAGTGCCAAAGCTGCGGGACAGGGGTTTTTGCTGTTTTTT
>16|TRBJ1-2|TRBD1|NA|TRBV10-2
CASTLSSPTGTRGYTF
TGCGCCAGCACTCTTTCCTCCCCGACAGGGACTCGGGGCTACACCTTC
>13|TRBJ1-2|NA|NA|TRBV12-3/TRBV12-4
CASSFTTNYGYTF
TGTGCCAGCAGTTTCACAACTAACTATGGCTACACCTTC
>15|TRBJ2-7|TRBD2|NA|TRBV30
CAWRESGRAPYEQYF
TGTGCCTGGAGAGAGAGCGGGAGGGCCCCCTACGAGCAGTACTTC
>15|TRBJ1-2|NA|NA|TRBV25-1
CASSGFSRQTYGYTF
TGTGCCAGCAGTGGATTCTCTAGACAGACGTATGGCTACACCTTC
>13|TRBJ2-5|TRBD1|NA|TRBV6-5
CASSPGGAETQYF
TGTGCCAGCAGCCCAGGGGGCGCAGAGACCCAGTACTTC
>16|TRBJ2-1|TRBD2|few|TRBV24-1
CATSDLGLAGANEQFF
TGTGCCACCAGTGATTTGGGACTAGCGGGAGCGAATGAGCAGTTCTTC
>14|TRBJ1-5|NA|NA|TRBV28
CASSLSGDTQPQHF
TGTGCCAGCAGTTTATCCGGGGACACACAACCCCAGCATTTT
>14|TRBJ2-1|NA|NA|TRBV5-1
CASSVVTGYNEQFF
TGCGCCAGCAGCGTCGTAACAGGCTACAATGAGCAGTTCTTC
>15|TRBJ2-7|NA|NA|TRBV4-1
CASSQGHQSSYEQYF
TGCGCCAGCAGCCAGGGACACCAGAGCTCCTACGAGCAGTACTTC
>12|TRBJ1-4|NA|NA|TRBV6-1
CASSDADEKLFF
TGTGCCAGCAGTGACGCGGATGAAAAACTGTTTTTT
>16|TRBJ2-5|TRBD1|NA|TRBV11-1
CASSLGGTGGVETQYF
TGTGCCAGCAGCTTAGGAGGGACAGGGGGCGTGGAGACCCAGTACTTC
>15|TRBJ2-7|TRBD1|NA|TRBV6-5
CASSYRDRGQYEQYF
TGTGCCAGCAGTTACCGGGACAGGGGGCAATACGAGCAGTACTTC
>13|TRBJ1-2|TRBD1|NA|TRBV28
CASSQGELDGYTF
TGTGCCAGCAGTCAGGGGGAACTCGACGGCTACACCTTC
>14|TRBJ2-5|NA|NA|TRBV5-5
CASSSTGGGETQYF
TGTGCCAGCAGCTCCACAGGGGGGGGAGAGACCCAGTACTTC
>14|TRBJ2-7|TRBD2|NA|TRBV28
CASSLFQREGRQYF
TGTGCCAGCAGTTTGTTCCAGCGGGAGGGTAGGCAGTACTTC
>15|TRBJ1-5|TRBD1|NA|TRBV28
CASTKPGTAGQPQHF
TGTGCCAGCACCAAACCCGGGACAGCAGGTCAGCCCCAGCATTTT
>15|TRBJ2-1|TRBD2|NA|TRBV9
CASSAGLAGYNEQFF
TGTGCCAGCAGCGCTGGACTAGCGGGCTACAATGAGCAGTTCTTC
>13|TRBJ2-1|NA|NA|TRBV7-3
CASSLTGRNEQFF
TGTGCCAGCAGCTTAACAGGGAGGAATGAGCAGTTCTTC
>13|TRBJ2-1|NA|NA|TRBV6-2/TRBV6-3
CASSRTGYNEQFF
TGTGCCAGCAGTAGGACTGGATACAATGAGCAGTTCTTC
>15|TRBJ2-3|TRBD1|NA|TRBV5-6
CASSPRGGFTDTQYF
TGTGCCAGCAGCCCTAGAGGGGGCTTCACAGATACGCAGTATTTT
>14|TRBJ2-3|TRBD2|NA|TRBV15
CATSSGTSGAFKYF
TGTGCCACCAGCAGTGGGACTAGCGGGGCCTTCAAGTATTTT